The 2 T cell receptor beta chains below all came from one sample that was sequenced in a study of shared clonotypes between healthy human individuals. TCRdb keeps only in-frame clones here, not all; method: immunoSEQ multiplex PCR. Among around 500,000 clones listed, roughly 83% were seen once. The sequencing sample was made of PBMCs. Receptors were obtained from a woman aged 40 to 50 in good health. Some clones in this sample may be carry-over from other donors' samples.

The sample holds a few counts of this clone. The J gene is TRBJ1-4, the V gene TRBV28; D gene uncertain. Germline values: CDR1 MDHEN, CDR2 SYDVKM. The CDR3 is made up of 16 amino acids. Trimming shortened V by 3 bases and J by 0 bases, and 11 bases separated the two germline ends. CDR3 bases: TGTGCCAGCAGTTTCTCTACCCTTGCAACTAATGAAAAACTGTTTTTT. The encoded protein is CASSFSTLATNEKLFF.

The V call is TRBV7-9, the J call TRBJ2-1, with TRBD2 as a possible D gene (6 bases). This CDR3 spans 14 amino acids. Looked up from germline, CDR1 is SEHNR and CDR2 is FQNEAQ (reference sequence). Trimming cost V 5 bases and J 1 base, with 9 bases left between them. CDR3 bases: TGTGCCAGCAGCCGCGGGGAGTCCTACAATGAGCAGTTCTTC. As protein: CASSRGESYNEQFF. Together with reference TRBV7-9 and TRBJ2-1, the CDR3 gives the full variable domain: DTGVSQNPRHKITKRGQNVTFRCDPISEHNRLYWYRQTLGQGPEFLTYFQNEAQLEKSRLLSDRFSAERPKGSFSTLEIQRTEQGDSAMYLCASSRGESYNEQFFGPGTRLTVL.